This entry lists 15 T cell receptor beta chains sequenced from one sample in a study of shared clonotypes between healthy human individuals. Profiling relied on immunoSEQ multiplex PCR, and the TCRdb table lists in-frame clones only, not all of them. The data hold some 2 million clones, with approximately 95% observed a single time. Naive CD8 isolation took CD45RO-negative cells positively selected for CCR7 and excluded terminally differentiated effector memory CD45RA+ cells. Sequencing input: naive CD8+ T cells sorted from blood. The source of these receptors is a man aged 18 to 30 in good health.

V is TRBV4-1 and J is TRBJ2-1; D gene uncertain. The CDR3 covers 14 residues. Germline-derived CDR1 and CDR2 are MGHRA and YSYEKL. V shed 1 base and J shed 5 bases, with 9 bases lying between them. This CDR3 is CASSQVSLNNEQFF. The CDR3 bases are TGCGCCAGCAGCCAAGTCAGCCTCAACAATGAGCAGTTCTTC.

The chain uses TRBV7-9 and TRBJ1-2; 7 nucleotides agree with TRBD1. Germline V gives CDR1 SEHNR, CDR2 FQNEAQ (reference sequence). The CDR3 length is 15 residues. Germline trimming cut 5 bases from V and 4 bases from J; bases unmatched to any gene: 10. The CDR3 DNA reads TGTGCCAGCAGCCACCCGGACAGGCCTTTCTATGGCTACACCTTC. Residues: CASSHPDRPFYGYTF.

This chain connects TRBV9 to TRBJ2-7; D may be TRBD1 (5 bases). The length of the CDR3 is 14 residues. Trimming pared 6 bases from V and 1 base from J, leaving 14 bases between. Germline V gives CDR1 SGDLS, CDR2 YYNGEE. CDR3 loop: CASTPGPTSYEQYF. As DNA, the CDR3 is TGTGCCAGCACCCCAGGGCCTACATCCTACGAGCAGTACTTC.

The J gene is TRBJ2-3, the V gene TRBV28, with 8 positions matching TRBD1. Germline V CDR1 and CDR2: MDHEN, SYDVKM. Unmatched junction bases numbered 10, after V lost 4 bases and J lost 4 bases. This CDR3 spans 16 amino acids. This CDR3 is CASSSRQGRDSDTQYF. CDR3 coding DNA: TGTGCCAGCAGTTCCCGACAGGGGCGGGATTCAGATACGCAGTATTTT.

V gene TRBV4-3 combines with J gene TRBJ2-1; the D gene could be TRBD1 or TRBD2 (5 bases each). Germline V gene sequence: CDR1 LGHNA, CDR2 YSLEER. Trimming left V 3 bases short and J 4 bases short, with 16 bases between. The CDR3 covers 16 residues. CDR3 residues: CASSHEAADIYNEQFF. In nucleotides, the CDR3 is TGCGCCAGCAGCCACGAAGCGGCGGACATTTACAATGAGCAGTTCTTC.

As concerns this clone: Additional DNA sequences in this sample encode the identical CDR3. The genes are TRBV7-9 and TRBJ2-2; D may be TRBD1 (6 bases). The germline gives CDR1 SEHNR, CDR2 FQNEAQ (reference sequence). Trimming cost V 5 bases and J 0 bases, with 7 bases left between them. The CDR3 has 14 amino acids. CDR3 region: CASSRDTNTGELFF. CDR3 DNA: TGTGCCAGCAGCCGGGACACGAACACCGGGGAGCTGTTTTTT.

The CDR3 DNA sequence: TGTGCCAGCAGCCGGACAGAGGGAAACACCATATATTTT. It codes for CASSRTEGNTIYF. This rearrangement joins TRBV7-9 to TRBJ1-3, with D perhaps TRBD1 (6 bases). Germline V CDR1 and CDR2: SEHNR, FQNEAQ (reference sequence). V lost 5 bases, J lost 4 bases, and 9 bases lay in between. There are 13 residues in the CDR3. The variable domain in full, with the rest retrieved from reference TRBV7-9 and TRBJ1-3, is DTGVSQNPRHKITKRGQNVTFRCDPISEHNRLYWYRQTLGQGPEFLTYFQNEAQLEKSRLLSDRFSAERPKGSFSTLEIQRTEQGDSAMYLCASSRTEGNTIYFGEGSWLTVV.

The chain links TRBV2 to TRBJ1-1; perhaps TRBD1 as D (5 bases). The CDR3 runs to 12 residues. Germline assignment: CDR1 SNHLY and CDR2 FYNNEI. The V end was cut by 9 bases, the J end by 1 base, with 9 bases between. The DNA for the CDR3 is TGTGCCAGGACAGTTTCGAACACTGAAGCTTTCTTT. Its protein product is CARTVSNTEAFF.

The chain has TRBV27 and TRBJ2-7, with 9 bases aligning to TRBD2. V lost 5 bases and J lost 5; bases outside the gene matches: 10. Germline V CDR1 and CDR2: MNHEY, SMNVEV (reference sequence). This CDR3 has 15 residues. In DNA form, the CDR3 reads TGTGCCAGCAGTGCATATAGCGGGAGATGGGACGAGCAGTACTTC. This encodes CASSAYSGRWDEQYF.

As to this clone: The same CDR3 is also encoded by other DNA sequences in this sample. The V call is TRBV13, the J call TRBJ2-5; the match to TRBD2 covers 14 bases. The CDR3 contains 16 residues. Trimming at V came to 2 bases and at J to 2 bases, leaving 1 base not matched to a gene. Per the germline V gene, CDR1 is PRHDT and CDR2 is FYEKMQ (reference sequence). The CDR3 bases are TGTGCCAGCAGCTTAAGACTAGCGGGAGGGCAAGAGACCCAGTACTTC. It codes for CASSLRLAGGQETQYF.

The chain recombines TRBV25-1 with TRBJ2-1, with TRBD2 as a possible D gene (5 bases). Trimming took off 8 bases at V and 6 bases at J, with 11 bases between the two ends. The CDR3 extends over 12 amino acids. The germline CDR1 and CDR2 sequences are MGHDK and SYGVNS. CDR3 region: CASELGVNEQFF. The CDR3 coding sequence is TGTGCCAGCGAACTAGGCGTCAATGAGCAGTTCTTC.

The chain joins TRBV28 to TRBJ2-7, with D possibly TRBD1 on 6 matching bases. This CDR3 is 12 amino acids long. Trimming cost V 5 bases and J 2 bases, with 7 bases left between them. Germline V CDR1 and CDR2: MDHEN, SYDVKM. In DNA, the CDR3 is TGTGCCAGCAGTCGGACAGCCTACGAGCAGTACTTC. As protein: CASSRTAYEQYF.

The V gene is TRBV7-8, the J gene TRBJ2-5; 12 nucleotides match TRBD2. V dropped 5 bases and J dropped 2; count of bases not matched to a gene: 6. The CDR3 is 16 residues long. Germline CDR1 is SGHVS and CDR2 is FQNEAQ. The CDR3 coding sequence is TGTGCCAGCAGCACCCGACTAGCGGGGGTTCAAGAGACCCAGTACTTC. Its protein is CASSTRLAGVQETQYF.

The chain employs TRBV4-1 and TRBJ2-2; TRBD2 matches 7 bases. This CDR3 is built from 17 residues. Germline V gene lookup returns CDR1 MGHRA and CDR2 YSYEKL. Trimming at V came to 1 base and at J to 4 bases, leaving 9 bases not matched to a gene. CDR3 sequence: CASSQGGGGFSTGELFF. The CDR3 nucleotides read TGCGCCAGCAGCCAAGGGGGGGGAGGCTTCTCCACCGGGGAGCTGTTTTTT.

The chain has TRBV6-5 and TRBJ2-7; 11 nucleotides match TRBD1. CDR3 size: 16 residues. Unmatched junction bases numbered 9, after V lost 4 bases and J lost 4 bases. The germline V gene has CDR1 MNHEY and CDR2 SVGAGI. The CDR3 DNA reads TGTGCCAGCAGTTCCCGGACAGGGGGCGCATTGTACGAGCAGTACTTC. Its protein product is CASSSRTGGALYEQYF.